Each of the 18 T cell receptor beta chains below was sequenced from the same sample in a study of somatic mutations in cytotoxic T cells in rheumatoid arthritis. The repertoire was sequenced with immunoSEQ multiplex PCR; TCRdb's copy has only in-frame clones and lacks some. Among 25,000 to 30,000 clones listed, approximately 86% were seen once. The material sequenced was CD8+ T cells sorted from blood. Receptor source: an adult with rheumatoid arthritis.

This rearrangement joins TRBV29-1 to TRBJ1-2, with D hard to call. Germline V gene sequence: CDR1 SQVTM, CDR2 ANQGSEA. The V end lost 3 bases, the J end lost 2 bases, and 10 bases lay between the germline ends. The CDR3 spans 13 residues. The CDR3 sequence: CSVEPGSNYGYTF. The DNA for the CDR3 is TGCAGCGTTGAGCCAGGTTCCAACTATGGCTACACCTTC. Combining the CDR3 with reference TRBV29-1 and TRBJ1-2 gives the whole variable domain SAVISQKPSRDICQRGTSLTIQCQVDSQVTMMFWYRQQPGQSLTLIATANQGSEATYESGFVIDKFPISRPNLTFSTLTVSNMSPEDSSIYLCSVEPGSNYGYTFGSGTRLTVV.

The J gene is TRBJ2-1, the V gene TRBV2; 7 bases line up with TRBD2. The CDR3 sequence is 14 residues long. CDR1 and CDR2 (germline): SNHLY, FYNNEI. Germline trimming cut 11 bases from V and 4 bases from J; bases unmatched to any gene: 11. The CDR3 loop is CAGEEAGSYNEQFF. CDR3 nucleotide sequence: TGTGCCGGCGAGGAAGCGGGAAGTTACAATGAGCAGTTCTTC.

This chain joins TRBV4-2 and TRBJ2-5; 8 bases map to TRBD2. After removal of 4 bases from V and 2 bases from J, the junction contained 9 bases not matched to a gene. CDR1 and CDR2 (germline): LGHNA, YNFKEQ. The CDR3 is 16 amino acids. As DNA, the CDR3 is TGTGCCAGCAGCCCGAGGGACGCTAGCGGGCAAGAGACCCAGTACTTC. Encoded protein: CASSPRDASGQETQYF.

This rearrangement joins TRBV27 to TRBJ2-7; D possibly corresponds to TRBD2 (5 bases). The V gene lost 3 bases and the J gene lost 4 bases, with 10 bases spanning the gap. Germline V gene sequence: CDR1 MNHEY, CDR2 SMNVEV (reference sequence). The CDR3 loop spans 13 amino acids. The CDR3 loop reads CASSLSGVYEQYF. CDR3 DNA sequence: TGTGCCAGCAGTTTGTCCGGGGTTTACGAGCAGTACTTC.

The chain joins TRBV6-5 to TRBJ2-7; no reliable D call. V lost 3 bases and J lost 0, with 9 bases in between. This CDR3 comprises 14 residues. Germline CDR1 reads MNHEY; CDR2 reads SVGAGI. CDR3 region: CASSYSASSYEQYF. The CDR3, as DNA: TGTGCCAGCAGTTATTCAGCGAGCTCCTACGAGCAGTACTTC.

The V call is TRBV9, the J call TRBJ1-2, with a possible D match to TRBD1 (6 bases). CDR1 is SGDLS and CDR2 is YYNGEE in the germline V gene. V was trimmed by 4 bases and J by 2 bases, leaving 18 bases between them. This CDR3 contains 16 residues. The CDR3, as DNA: TGTGCCAGCAGCCCGCCCCGGGGGGGGGCCAACTATGGCTACACCTTC. Encoded protein: CASSPPRGGANYGYTF. The full variable domain, with the rest looked up from reference TRBV9 and TRBJ1-2, is DSGVTQTPKHLITATGQRVTLRCSPRSGDLSVYWYQQSLDQGLQFLIQYYNGEERAKGNILERFSAQQFPDLHSELNLSSLELGDSALYFCASSPPRGGANYGYTFGSGTRLTVV.

The chain's CDR3 is CASSQWRGAGANVLTF. In nucleotides, the CDR3 is TGTGCCAGCAGTCAGTGGAGGGGAGCTGGGGCCAACGTCCTGACTTTC. V and J are TRBV2 and TRBJ2-6, with D possibly TRBD2 on 6 matching bases. The CDR3 runs 16 residues. V gave up 5 bases and J gave up 2 bases, with 13 bases separating them. Looked up from germline, CDR1 is SNHLY and CDR2 is FYNNEI.

DNA of the CDR3: TGTGCCAGCAGCCCAGGGACAACGAATGGCTACACCTTC. Amino acids: CASSPGTTNGYTF. This chain joins TRBV27 and TRBJ1-2; D may be TRBD1 (6 bases). V gave up 6 bases and J gave up 6 bases, with 14 bases separating them. Germline V gives CDR1 MNHEY, CDR2 SMNVEV (reference sequence). The CDR3 is 13 amino acids.

The rearrangement uses TRBV7-9 and TRBJ1-1, with unresolved D. The CDR3 is 12 residues long. V lost 3 bases and J lost 0, with 2 bases in between. Per germline, CDR1 SEHNR and CDR2 FQNEAQ (reference sequence). DNA of the CDR3: TGTGCCAGCAGCTTTCTGAACACTGAAGCTTTCTTT. Translated: CASSFLNTEAFF. The variable domain in full, with the rest retrieved from reference TRBV7-9 and TRBJ1-1, is DTGVSQNPRHKITKRGQNVTFRCDPISEHNRLYWYRQTLGQGPEFLTYFQNEAQLEKSRLLSDRFSAERPKGSFSTLEIQRTEQGDSAMYLCASSFLNTEAFFGQGTRLTVV.

This clone showed up just once. This sequence joins TRBV10-1 and TRBJ1-1; D ambiguous. The CDR3 loop spans 17 amino acids. CDR1 and CDR2 from the germline V gene are WNHNN and SYGVQD (reference sequence). V was trimmed by 4 bases and J by 5 bases, leaving 23 bases between them. CDR3 sequence: CASSGAYWPFKWTEAFF. In nucleotides, the CDR3 is TGCGCCAGCAGTGGAGCCTATTGGCCTTTTAAGTGGACTGAAGCTTTCTTT.

The J gene is TRBJ2-5, the V gene TRBV27; no clear D. In germline, CDR1 is MNHEY, CDR2 SMNVEV (reference sequence). The CDR3 totals 11 residues. V lost 5 bases to trimming and J lost 7 bases, with 8 bases between them. The CDR3 coding sequence is TGTGCCAGCAGTCAGGCAGGGACCCAGTACTTC. This encodes CASSQAGTQYF.

The gene calls are TRBV10-3 and TRBJ2-7; 8 bases map to TRBD2. The CDR3 consists of 16 residues. Trimming at V came to 2 bases and at J to 3 bases, leaving 9 bases not matched to a gene. Germline CDR1 and CDR2: ENHRY and SYGVKD. CDR3 in amino acids: CAISEGLAGGYYEQYF. The CDR3 nucleotides read TGTGCCATCAGTGAGGGCTTGGCGGGAGGTTACTACGAGCAGTACTTC.

The J gene is TRBJ2-1, the V gene TRBV9; D tentatively reads TRBD1 or TRBD2 (5 bases each). Germline-derived CDR1 and CDR2 are SGDLS and YYNGEE. This CDR3 region has 12 residues. The V end lost 3 bases, the J end lost 13 bases, and 14 bases lay between the germline ends. CDR3 DNA: TGTGCCAGCAGCGGCCGGGACCCGGGTCAGTTCTTC. Residues: CASSGRDPGQFF. Drawing the rest from reference TRBV9 and TRBJ2-1, the complete variable domain is DSGVTQTPKHLITATGQRVTLRCSPRSGDLSVYWYQQSLDQGLQFLIQYYNGEERAKGNILERFSAQQFPDLHSELNLSSLELGDSALYFCASSGRDPGQFFGPGTRLTVL.

The chain carries TRBV4-1 and TRBJ1-1; no definite D call. Trimming left V 4 bases short and J 7 bases short, with 13 bases between. Per germline, CDR1 MGHRA and CDR2 YSYEKL. The CDR3 has 13 residues. The CDR3 DNA sequence: TGCGCCAGCAGCCTCACTAGGTGGGGTGAAGCTTTCTTT. Its translation is CASSLTRWGEAFF.

The chain couples TRBV14 to TRBJ1-1, with TRBD1 matching over 7 bases. The CDR3 contains 17 residues. The germline gives CDR1 SGHDN, CDR2 FVKESK. J was trimmed by 0 bases and V by 1 base; bases with no gene match: 8. The DNA of the CDR3 is TGTGCCAGCAGCCAAGCGTCTTTACAGGGGTTGAACACTGAAGCTTTCTTT. It codes for CASSQASLQGLNTEAFF.

The V and J genes are TRBV7-8 and TRBJ2-1; D is perhaps TRBD2 (5 bases). The V end was cut by 1 base, the J end by 6 bases, with 7 bases between. The CDR3 spans 13 residues. Germline values: CDR1 SGHVS, CDR2 FQNEAQ. The DNA for the CDR3 is TGTGCCAGCAGCTTAGGGGGAGTCAATGAGCAGTTCTTC. Its protein is CASSLGGVNEQFF.

The CDR3 region has the DNA TGTGCCACCAGCAGGGCCGGGAACACTGAAGCTTTCTTT. It translates to CATSRAGNTEAFF. The genes are TRBV15 and TRBJ1-1; D is uncertain. Germline CDR1 reads LNHNV; CDR2 reads YYDKDF (reference sequence). This CDR3 comprises 13 residues. Trimming cost V 3 bases and J 1 base, with 6 bases left between them. The full variable domain, with the rest looked up from reference TRBV15 and TRBJ1-1, is DAMVIQNPRYQVTQFGKPVTLSCSQTLNHNVMYWYQQKSSQAPKLLFHYYDKDFNNEADTPDNFQSRRPNTSFCFLDIRSPGLGDTAMYLCATSRAGNTEAFFGQGTRLTVV.

The chain recombines TRBV2 with TRBJ2-7, with TRBD1 matching 8 bases. The length of the CDR3 is 14 residues. In germline, CDR1 is SNHLY, CDR2 FYNNEI. Unmatched junction bases numbered 5, after V lost 7 bases and J lost 0 bases. As DNA, the CDR3 is TGTGCCAGCATTAAGACAGGGGTCTCCTACGAGCAGTACTTC. This encodes CASIKTGVSYEQYF.